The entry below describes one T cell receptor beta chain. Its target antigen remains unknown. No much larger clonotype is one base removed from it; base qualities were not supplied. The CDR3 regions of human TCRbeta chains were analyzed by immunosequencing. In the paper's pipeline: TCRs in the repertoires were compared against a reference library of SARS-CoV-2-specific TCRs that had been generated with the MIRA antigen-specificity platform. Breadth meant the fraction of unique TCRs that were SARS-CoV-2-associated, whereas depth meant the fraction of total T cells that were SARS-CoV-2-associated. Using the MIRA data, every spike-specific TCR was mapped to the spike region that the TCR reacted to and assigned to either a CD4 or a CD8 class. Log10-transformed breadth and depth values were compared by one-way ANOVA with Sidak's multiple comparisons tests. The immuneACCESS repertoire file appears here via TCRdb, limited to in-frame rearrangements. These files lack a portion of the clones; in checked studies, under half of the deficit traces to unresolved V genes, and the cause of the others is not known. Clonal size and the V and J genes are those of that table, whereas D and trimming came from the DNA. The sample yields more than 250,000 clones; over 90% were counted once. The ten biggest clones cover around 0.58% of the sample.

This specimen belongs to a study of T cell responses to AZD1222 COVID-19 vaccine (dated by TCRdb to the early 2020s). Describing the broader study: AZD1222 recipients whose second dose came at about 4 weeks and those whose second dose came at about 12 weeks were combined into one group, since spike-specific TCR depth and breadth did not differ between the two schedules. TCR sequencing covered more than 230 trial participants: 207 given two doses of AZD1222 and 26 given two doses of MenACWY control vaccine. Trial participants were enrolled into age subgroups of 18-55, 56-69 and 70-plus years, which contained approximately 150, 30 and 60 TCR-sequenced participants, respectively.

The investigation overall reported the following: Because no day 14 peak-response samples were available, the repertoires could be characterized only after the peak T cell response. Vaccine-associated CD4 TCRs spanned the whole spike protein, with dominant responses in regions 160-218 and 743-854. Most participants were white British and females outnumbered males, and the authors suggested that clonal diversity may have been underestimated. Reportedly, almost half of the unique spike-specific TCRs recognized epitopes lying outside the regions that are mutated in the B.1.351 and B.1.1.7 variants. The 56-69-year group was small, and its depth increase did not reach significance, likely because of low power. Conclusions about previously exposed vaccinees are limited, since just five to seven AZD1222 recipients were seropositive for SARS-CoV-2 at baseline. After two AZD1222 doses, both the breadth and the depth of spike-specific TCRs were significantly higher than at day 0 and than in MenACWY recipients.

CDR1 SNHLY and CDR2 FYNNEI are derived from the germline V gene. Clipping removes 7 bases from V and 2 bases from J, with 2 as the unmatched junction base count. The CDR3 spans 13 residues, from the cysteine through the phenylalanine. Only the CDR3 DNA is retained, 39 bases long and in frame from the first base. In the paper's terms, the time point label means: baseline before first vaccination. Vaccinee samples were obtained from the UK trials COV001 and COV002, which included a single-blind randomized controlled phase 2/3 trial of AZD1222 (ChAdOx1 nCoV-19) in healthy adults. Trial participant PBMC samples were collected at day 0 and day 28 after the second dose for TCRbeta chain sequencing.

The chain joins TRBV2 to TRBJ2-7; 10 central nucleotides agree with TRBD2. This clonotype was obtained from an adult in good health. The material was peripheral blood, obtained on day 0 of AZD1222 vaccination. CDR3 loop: CASTSGRPYEQYF. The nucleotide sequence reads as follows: TGTGCCAGCACTAGCGGGAGACCCTACGAGCAGTACTTC.